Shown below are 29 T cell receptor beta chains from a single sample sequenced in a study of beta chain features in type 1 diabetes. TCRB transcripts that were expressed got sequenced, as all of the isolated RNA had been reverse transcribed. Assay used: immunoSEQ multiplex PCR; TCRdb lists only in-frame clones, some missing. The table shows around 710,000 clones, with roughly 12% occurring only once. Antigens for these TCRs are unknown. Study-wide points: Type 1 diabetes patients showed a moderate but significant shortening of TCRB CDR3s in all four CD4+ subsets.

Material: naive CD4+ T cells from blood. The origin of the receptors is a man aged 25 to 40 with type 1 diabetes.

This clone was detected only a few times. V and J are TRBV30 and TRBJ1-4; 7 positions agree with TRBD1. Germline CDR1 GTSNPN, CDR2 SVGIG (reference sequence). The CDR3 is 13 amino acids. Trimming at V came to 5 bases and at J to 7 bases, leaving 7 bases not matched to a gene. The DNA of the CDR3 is TGTGCCTGGCGGGGACAGCCGGGTGAAAAACTGTTTTTT. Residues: CAWRGQPGEKLFF.

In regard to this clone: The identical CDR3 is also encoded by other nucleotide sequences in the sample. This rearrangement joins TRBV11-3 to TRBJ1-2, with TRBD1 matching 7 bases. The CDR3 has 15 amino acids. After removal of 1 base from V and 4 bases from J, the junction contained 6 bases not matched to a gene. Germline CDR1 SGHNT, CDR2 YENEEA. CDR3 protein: CASSLGQGNSYGYTF. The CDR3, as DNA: TGTGCCAGCAGCTTAGGACAGGGTAATTCCTATGGCTACACCTTC.

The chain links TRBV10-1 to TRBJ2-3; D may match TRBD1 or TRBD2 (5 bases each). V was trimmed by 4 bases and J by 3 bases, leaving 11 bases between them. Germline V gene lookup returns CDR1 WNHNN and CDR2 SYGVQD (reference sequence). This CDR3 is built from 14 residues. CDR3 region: CASSAGGGTDTQYF. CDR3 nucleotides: TGCGCCAGCAGTGCTGGGGGTGGAACAGATACGCAGTATTTT.

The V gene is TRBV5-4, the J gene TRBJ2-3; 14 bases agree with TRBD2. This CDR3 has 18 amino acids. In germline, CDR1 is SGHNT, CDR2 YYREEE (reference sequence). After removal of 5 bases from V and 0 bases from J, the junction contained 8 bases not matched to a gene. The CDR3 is CASRQGLAGVTSTDTQYF. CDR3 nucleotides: TGTGCCAGCAGGCAGGGACTAGCGGGGGTAACTAGCACAGATACGCAGTATTTT.

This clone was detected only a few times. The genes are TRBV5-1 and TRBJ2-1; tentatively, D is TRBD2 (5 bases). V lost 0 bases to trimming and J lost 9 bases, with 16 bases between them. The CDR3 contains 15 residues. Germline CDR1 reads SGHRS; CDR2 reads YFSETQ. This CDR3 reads CASSLEDLPRAEQFF. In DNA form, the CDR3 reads TGCGCCAGCAGCTTGGAGGACTTGCCCCGGGCTGAGCAGTTCTTC.

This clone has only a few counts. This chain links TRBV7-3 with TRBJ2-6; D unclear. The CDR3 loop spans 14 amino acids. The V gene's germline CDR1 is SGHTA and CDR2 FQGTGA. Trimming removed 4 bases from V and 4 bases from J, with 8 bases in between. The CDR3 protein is CASSSPEGANVLTF. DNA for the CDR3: TGTGCCAGCAGCTCACCAGAAGGGGCCAACGTCCTGACTTTC.

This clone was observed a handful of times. CDR3 region: CASSSGPIETQYF. The CDR3 DNA reads TGTGCCAGCAGCTCGGGACCGATAGAGACCCAGTACTTC. V is TRBV7-2 and J is TRBJ2-5; the D gene could be TRBD1 or TRBD2 (5 bases each). V gave up 4 bases and J gave up 4 bases, with 10 bases separating them. The CDR3 totals 13 residues. From germline, CDR1 is SGHTA and CDR2 FQGNSA.

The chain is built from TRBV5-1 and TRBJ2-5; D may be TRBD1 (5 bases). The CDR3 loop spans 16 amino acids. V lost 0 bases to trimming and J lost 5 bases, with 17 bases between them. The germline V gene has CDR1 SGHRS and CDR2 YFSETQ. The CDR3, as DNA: TGCGCCAGCAGCTTGGATCTAAGGGGCAGGCCTGAGACCCAGTACTTC. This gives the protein CASSLDLRGRPETQYF.

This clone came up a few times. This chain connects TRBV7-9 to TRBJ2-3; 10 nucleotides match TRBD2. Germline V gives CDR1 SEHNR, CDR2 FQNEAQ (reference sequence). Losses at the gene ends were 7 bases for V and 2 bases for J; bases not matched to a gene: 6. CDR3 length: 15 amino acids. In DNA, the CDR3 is TGTGCCAGCACCAGGACTAGCGGCCTCACAGATACGCAGTATTTT. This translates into CASTRTSGLTDTQYF. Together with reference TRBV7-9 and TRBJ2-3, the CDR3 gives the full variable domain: DTGVSQNPRHKITKRGQNVTFRCDPISEHNRLYWYRQTLGQGPEFLTYFQNEAQLEKSRLLSDRFSAERPKGSFSTLEIQRTEQGDSAMYLCASTRTSGLTDTQYFGPGTRLTVL.

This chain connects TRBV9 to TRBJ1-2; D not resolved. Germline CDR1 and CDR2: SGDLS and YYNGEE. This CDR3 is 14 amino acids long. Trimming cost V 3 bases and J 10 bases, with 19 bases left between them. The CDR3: CASSAGSDFWVYTF. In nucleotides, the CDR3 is TGTGCCAGCAGCGCCGGGTCCGATTTTTGGGTCTACACCTTC.

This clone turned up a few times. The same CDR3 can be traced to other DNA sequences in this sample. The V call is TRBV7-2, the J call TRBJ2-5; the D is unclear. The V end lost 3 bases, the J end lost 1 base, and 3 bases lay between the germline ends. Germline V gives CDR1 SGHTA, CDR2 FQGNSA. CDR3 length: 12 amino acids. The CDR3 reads CASSFSQETQYF. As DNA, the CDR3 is TGTGCCAGCAGCTTTTCCCAAGAGACCCAGTACTTC.

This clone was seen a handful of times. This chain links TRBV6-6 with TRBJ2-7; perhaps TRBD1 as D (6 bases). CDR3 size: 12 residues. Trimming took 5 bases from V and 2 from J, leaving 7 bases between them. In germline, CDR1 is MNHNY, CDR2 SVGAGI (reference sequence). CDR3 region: CASSRDTYEQYF. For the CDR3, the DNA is TGTGCCAGCAGTCGGGACACCTACGAGCAGTACTTC.

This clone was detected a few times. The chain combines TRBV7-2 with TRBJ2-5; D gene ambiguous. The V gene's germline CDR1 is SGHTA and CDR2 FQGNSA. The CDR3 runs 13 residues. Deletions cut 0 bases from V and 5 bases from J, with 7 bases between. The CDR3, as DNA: TGTGCCAGCAGCTTAGCGAGGTCGGAGACCCAGTACTTC. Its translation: CASSLARSETQYF.

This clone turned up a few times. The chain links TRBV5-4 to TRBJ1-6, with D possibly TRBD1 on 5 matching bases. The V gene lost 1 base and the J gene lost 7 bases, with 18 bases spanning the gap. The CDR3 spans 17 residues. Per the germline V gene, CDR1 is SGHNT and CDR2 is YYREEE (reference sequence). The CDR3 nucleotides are TGTGCCAGCAGCTTGTTCAGGGAAAGTTGGGACAATTCACCCCTCCACTTT. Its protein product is CASSLFRESWDNSPLHF.

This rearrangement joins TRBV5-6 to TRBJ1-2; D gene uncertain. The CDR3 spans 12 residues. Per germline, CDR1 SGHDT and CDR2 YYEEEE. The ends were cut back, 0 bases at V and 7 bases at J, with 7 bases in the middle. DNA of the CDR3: TGTGCCAGCAGCTTGGTACTTGGTGGCTACACCTTC. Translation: CASSLVLGGYTF.

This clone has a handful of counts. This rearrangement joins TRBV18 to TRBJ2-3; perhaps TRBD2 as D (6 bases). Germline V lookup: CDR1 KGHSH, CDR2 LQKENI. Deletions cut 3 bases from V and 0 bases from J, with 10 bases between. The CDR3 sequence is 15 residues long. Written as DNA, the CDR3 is TGTGCCAGCTCACCCAGGAGGGGCAGCACAGATACGCAGTATTTT. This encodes CASSPRRGSTDTQYF.

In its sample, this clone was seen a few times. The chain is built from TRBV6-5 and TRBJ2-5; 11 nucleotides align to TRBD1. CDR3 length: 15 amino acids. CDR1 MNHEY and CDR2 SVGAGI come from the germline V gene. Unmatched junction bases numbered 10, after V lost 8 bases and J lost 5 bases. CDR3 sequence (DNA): TGTGCCAGCCTTGATGGACAGGGGGCAGGGGAGACCCAGTACTTC. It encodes CASLDGQGAGETQYF.

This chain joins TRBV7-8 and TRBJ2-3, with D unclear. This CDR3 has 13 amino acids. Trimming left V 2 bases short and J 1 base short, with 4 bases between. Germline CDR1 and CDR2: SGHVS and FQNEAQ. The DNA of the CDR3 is TGTGCCAGCAGCTTAATCGGCACAGATACGCAGTATTTT. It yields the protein CASSLIGTDTQYF.

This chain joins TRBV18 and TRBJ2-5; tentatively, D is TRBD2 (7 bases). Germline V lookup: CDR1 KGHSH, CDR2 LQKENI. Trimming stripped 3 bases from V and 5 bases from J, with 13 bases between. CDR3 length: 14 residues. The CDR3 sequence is CASSPQGGAETQYF. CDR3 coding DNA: TGTGCCAGCTCACCCCAAGGGGGGGCGGAGACCCAGTACTTC. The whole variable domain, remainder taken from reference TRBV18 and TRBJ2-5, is NAGVMQNPRHLVRRRGQEARLRCSPMKGHSHVYWYRQLPEEGLKFMVYLQKENIIDESGMPKERFSAEFPKEGPSILRIQQVVRGDSAAYFCASSPQGGAETQYFGPGTRLLVL.

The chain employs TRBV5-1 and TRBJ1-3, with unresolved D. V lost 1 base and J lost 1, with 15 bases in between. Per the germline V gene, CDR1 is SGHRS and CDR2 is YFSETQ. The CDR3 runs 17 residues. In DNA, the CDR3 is TGCGCCAGCAGCTTGATTTTGCCGGGTTCGTCTGGAAACACCATATATTTT. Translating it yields CASSLILPGSSGNTIYF.

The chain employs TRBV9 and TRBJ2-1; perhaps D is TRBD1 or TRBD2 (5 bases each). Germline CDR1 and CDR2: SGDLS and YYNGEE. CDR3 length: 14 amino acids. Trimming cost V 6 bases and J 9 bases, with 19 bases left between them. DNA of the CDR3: TGTGCCAGCACCCGGGACCAACATTCGGGTGAGCAGTTCTTC. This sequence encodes CASTRDQHSGEQFF.

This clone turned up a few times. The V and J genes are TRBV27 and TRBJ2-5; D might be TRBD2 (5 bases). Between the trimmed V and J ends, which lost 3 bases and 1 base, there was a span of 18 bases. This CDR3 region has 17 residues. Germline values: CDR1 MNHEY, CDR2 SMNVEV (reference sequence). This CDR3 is CASSLGPGRTFQETQYF. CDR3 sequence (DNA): TGTGCCAGCAGTTTGGGCCCGGGCAGGACTTTCCAAGAGACCCAGTACTTC.

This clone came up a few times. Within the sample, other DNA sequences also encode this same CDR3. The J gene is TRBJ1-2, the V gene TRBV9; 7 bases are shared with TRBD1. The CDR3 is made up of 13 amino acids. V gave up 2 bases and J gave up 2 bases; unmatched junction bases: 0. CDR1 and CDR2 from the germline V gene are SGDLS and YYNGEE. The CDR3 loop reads CASSVTGNYGYTF. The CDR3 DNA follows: TGTGCCAGCAGCGTGACAGGGAACTATGGCTACACCTTC.

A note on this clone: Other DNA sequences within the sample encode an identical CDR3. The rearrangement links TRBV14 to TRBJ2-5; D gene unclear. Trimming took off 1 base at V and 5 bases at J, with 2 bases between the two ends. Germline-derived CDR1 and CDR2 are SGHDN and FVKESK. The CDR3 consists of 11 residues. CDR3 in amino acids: CASSQVETQYF. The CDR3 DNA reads TGTGCCAGCAGCCAAGTTGAGACCCAGTACTTC.

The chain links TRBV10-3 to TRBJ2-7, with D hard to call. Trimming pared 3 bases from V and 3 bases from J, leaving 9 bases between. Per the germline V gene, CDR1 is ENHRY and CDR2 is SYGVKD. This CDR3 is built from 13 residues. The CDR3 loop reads CAISEYSFYEQYF. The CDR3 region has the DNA TGTGCCATCAGTGAATACAGCTTCTACGAGCAGTACTTC.

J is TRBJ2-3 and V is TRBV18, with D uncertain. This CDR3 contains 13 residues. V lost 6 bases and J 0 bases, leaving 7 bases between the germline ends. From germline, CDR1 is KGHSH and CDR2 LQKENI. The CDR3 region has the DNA TGTGCCAGCTCTCTCGCTAGCACAGATACGCAGTATTTT. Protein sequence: CASSLASTDTQYF.

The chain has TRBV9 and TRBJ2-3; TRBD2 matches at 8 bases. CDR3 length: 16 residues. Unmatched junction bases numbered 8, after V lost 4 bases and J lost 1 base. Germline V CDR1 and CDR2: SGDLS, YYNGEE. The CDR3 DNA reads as TGTGCCAGCAGCTCTCAAGCGGGGGCGCGCACAGATACGCAGTATTTT. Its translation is CASSSQAGARTDTQYF. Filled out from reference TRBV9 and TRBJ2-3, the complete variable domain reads DSGVTQTPKHLITATGQRVTLRCSPRSGDLSVYWYQQSLDQGLQFLIQYYNGEERAKGNILERFSAQQFPDLHSELNLSSLELGDSALYFCASSSQAGARTDTQYFGPGTRLTVL.

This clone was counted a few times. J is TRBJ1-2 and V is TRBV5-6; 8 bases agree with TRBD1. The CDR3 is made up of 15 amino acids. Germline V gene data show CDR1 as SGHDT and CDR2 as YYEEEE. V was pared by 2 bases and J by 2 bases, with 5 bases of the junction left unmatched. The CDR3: CASSFDPGGNYGYTF. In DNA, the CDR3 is TGTGCCAGCAGCTTCGACCCAGGGGGCAACTATGGCTACACCTTC.

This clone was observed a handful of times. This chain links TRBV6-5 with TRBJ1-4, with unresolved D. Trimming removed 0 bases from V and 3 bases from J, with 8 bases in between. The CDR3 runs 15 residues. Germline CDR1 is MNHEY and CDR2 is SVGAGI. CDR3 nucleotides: TGTGCCAGCAGTTACTCCTGGCGAGCTAATGAAAAACTGTTTTTT. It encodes CASSYSWRANEKLFF.